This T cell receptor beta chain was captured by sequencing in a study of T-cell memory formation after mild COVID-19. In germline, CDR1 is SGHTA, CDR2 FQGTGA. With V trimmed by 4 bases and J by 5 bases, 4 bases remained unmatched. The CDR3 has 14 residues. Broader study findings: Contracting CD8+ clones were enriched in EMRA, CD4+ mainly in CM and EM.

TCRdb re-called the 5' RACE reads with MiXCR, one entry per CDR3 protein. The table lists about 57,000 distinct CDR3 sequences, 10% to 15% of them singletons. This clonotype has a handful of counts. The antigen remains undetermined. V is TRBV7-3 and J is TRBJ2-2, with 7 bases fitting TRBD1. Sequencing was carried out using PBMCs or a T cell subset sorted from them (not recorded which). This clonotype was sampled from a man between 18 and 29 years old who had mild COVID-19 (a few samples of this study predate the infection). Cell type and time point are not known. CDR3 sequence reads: CASSSQGLTGELFF. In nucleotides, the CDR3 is TGTGCCAGCAGCTCACAGGGGTTGACCGGGGAGCTGTTTTTT.